This T cell receptor beta chain is from a study of T cell responses to AZD1222 COVID-19 vaccine. Study results and caveats: Only a handful of AZD1222 recipients, several in all, had baseline seropositivity. Clonal diversity was possibly underestimated; the donors were predominantly white British and more often female. Researchers took repertoire samples only after the peak T cell response had come.

Second-dose schedules of about 4 or about 12 weeks were combined. Clones were read by immunoSEQ multiplex PCR, and TCRdb kept only the in-frame ones, dropping some. The table has approximately 140,000 clones, 91% seen once. Germline assignment: CDR1 LNHDA and CDR2 SQIVND (reference sequence). The CDR3 has 13 amino acids. Trimming shortened V by 8 bases and J by 4 bases, and 12 bases separated the two germline ends. In the case of this clone: The antigen is unknown.

The chain is built from TRBV19 and TRBJ1-3; perhaps TRBD1 as D (5 bases). The material sequenced was peripheral blood, taken 28 days after the second AZD1222 dose. The sequence was obtained from an adult who received the AZD1222 COVID-19 vaccine. The CDR3 DNA follows: TGTGCCAGTGGGGCCTTCTTGGGAAACACCATATATTTT. Translation: CASGAFLGNTIYF.